This T cell receptor (beta chain) comes out of a study of breast tumors, draining lymph nodes, adjacent tissues. At least ten counts were recorded for this clonotype. No antigen is known for it. Axillary draining lymph nodes of breast cancer patients supplied the node samples. Study results and caveats: Compared with basal-like, luminal-like tumors shared significantly more repertoire with nontumor tissue. Tumor TCR diversity was below lymph nodes but above nontumor tissue. Data only fit, rather than demonstrated, lymph node origin of most tumor T cells. Data fit most tumor T cells coming from lymph node, expanding in tumor.

Using its own MiXCR run on the multiplex PCR reads, TCRdb lists one record per CDR3 protein. The table records more than 200,000 distinct CDR3 sequences, 32% of them present only once. The CDR3 is 14 amino acids. Losses at the gene ends were 4 bases for V and 6 bases for J; bases not matched to a gene: 7. Looked up from germline, CDR1 is MDHEN and CDR2 is SYDVKM. The V call is TRBV28, the J call TRBJ2-7; 9 bases fit TRBD2. This TCR was recovered from a female donor with breast cancer. Some clones in this sample may be carry-over from other donors' samples. Sequenced sample: axillary lymph node tissue. CDR3 DNA: TGTGCCAGCAGTTGGGCGGGAGGGCCCCGCGAGCAGTACTTC. Protein product: CASSWAGGPREQYF.